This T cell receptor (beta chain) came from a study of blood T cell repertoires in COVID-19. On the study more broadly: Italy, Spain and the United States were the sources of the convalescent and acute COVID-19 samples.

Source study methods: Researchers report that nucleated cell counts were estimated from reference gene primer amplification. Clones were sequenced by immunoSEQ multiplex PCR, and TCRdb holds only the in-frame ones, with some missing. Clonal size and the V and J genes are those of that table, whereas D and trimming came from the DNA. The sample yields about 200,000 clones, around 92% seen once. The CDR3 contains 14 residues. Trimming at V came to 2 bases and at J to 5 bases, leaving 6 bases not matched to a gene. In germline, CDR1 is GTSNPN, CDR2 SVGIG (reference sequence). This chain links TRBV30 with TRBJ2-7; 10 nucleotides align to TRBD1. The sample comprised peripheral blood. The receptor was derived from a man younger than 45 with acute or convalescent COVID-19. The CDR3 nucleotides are TGTGCCTGGAGTAGATCGGGACAGGGGCACGAGCAGTACTTC. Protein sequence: CAWSRSGQGHEQYF.